The sequence of this T cell receptor beta chain was determined in a study of shared clonotypes between healthy human individuals. Background on the study: A couple of women and three men aged 18 to 49 made up the donors. Each donor's CD4 naive and CD4 memory cells filled three plates apiece, CD8 naive two, and CD8 memory one.

Donors were healthy HIV-negative adults without recent acute infections or vaccinations. V lost 5 bases, J lost 4 bases, and 18 bases lay in between. This CDR3 is 15 amino acids long. CDR1 is SGHTA and CDR2 is FQGTGA in the germline V gene. Original processing methods: ImmunoSEQ output held junction-only sequences without quality scores, so filtering differed. The method was immunoSEQ multiplex PCR; TCRdb's version includes in-frame clones alone and lacks a portion of them. That table supplies the V and J calls and clone size; D and trimming were determined from the DNA. The sample records 2 million to 3 million clones, 80% to 95% being singletons.

V is TRBV7-3 and J is TRBJ2-7; tentatively, D is TRBD2 (6 bases). The source is a man aged 18 to 29 in good health. Some clones in this sample may be carry-over from other donors' samples. Sequencing was carried out using naive CD4+ T cells from PBMCs. Indicated subset: CD45RA+ positively selected. This CDR3 is CASSPGLWARYEQYF. The DNA of the CDR3 is TGTGCCAGCAGCCCGGGACTTTGGGCGAGGTACGAGCAGTACTTC.